Below are 30 T cell receptor beta chains sequenced from a single sample in a study of naive and memory T cell subsets. Study results and caveats: A few larger clonotypes appeared in naive repertoires, especially CD8, possibly memory cells re-expressing CD45RA.

No antigens are known for them. The beta constant-region primer was an equimolar mix of two oligonucleotides covering TRBC1 and TRBC2. Nested alpha and beta constant-region primers with the SP2 primer drove four PCR rounds on ligated cDNA. TCRdb re-analysed the UMI-ligation and nested PCR reads in MiXCR, keeping a single row per CDR3 protein. This sample carries about 90,000 distinct CDR3 sequences, 11% of them seen once, and the ten largest clones take 0.13%. Sequencing was carried out using naive CD4+ T cells from blood. The receptor set was obtained from a human donor in good health.

The table lists this clonotype with a few counts. The chain uses TRBV29-1 and TRBJ1-1; D unresolved. Germline V lookup: CDR1 SQVTM, CDR2 ANQGSEA. The CDR3 contains 13 residues. Trimming stripped 4 bases from V and 0 bases from J, with 9 bases between. CDR3 region: CSVGGLMNTEAFF. The DNA for the CDR3 is TGCAGCGTTGGAGGGCTCATGAACACTGAAGCTTTCTTT.

This chain links TRBV4-3 with TRBJ2-3, with D perhaps being TRBD1 or TRBD2 (5 bases each). V dropped 2 bases and J dropped 0 bases, with 6 bases sitting between them. This CDR3 contains 14 residues. CDR1 is LGHNA, CDR2 YSLEER, per germline. CDR3 sequence reads: CASSQRDSTDTQYF. The CDR3 region has the DNA TGCGCCAGCAGCCAAAGGGACAGCACAGATACGCAGTATTTT.

This clonotype was counted only a few times. The J gene is TRBJ1-6, the V gene TRBV2, with 8 positions matching TRBD1. Germline CDR1 SNHLY, CDR2 FYNNEI. The CDR3 is 13 amino acids. The V and J ends lost 5 bases and 8 bases, in that order; junction bases with no gene match: 2. CDR3: CASSQGADSPLHF. The CDR3 DNA follows: TGTGCCAGCAGTCAGGGGGCTGATTCACCCCTCCACTTT.

This clonotype was detected ten times or more. This chain uses TRBV28 with TRBJ1-1, with a possible D match to TRBD1 (5 bases). The V gene lost 6 bases and the J gene lost 0 bases, with 17 bases spanning the gap. This CDR3 region has 16 residues. The V gene's germline CDR1 is MDHEN and CDR2 SYDVKM. The CDR3, as DNA: TGTGCCAGCAGGACAGTAAAAAGCTCCATGAACACTGAAGCTTTCTTT. Translation: CASRTVKSSMNTEAFF. The variable domain in full, completed from reference TRBV28 and TRBJ1-1, reads DVKVTQSSRYLVKRTGEKVFLECVQDMDHENMFWYRQDPGLGLRLIYFSYDVKMKEKGDIPEGYSVSREKKERFSLILESASTNQTSMYLCASRTVKSSMNTEAFFGQGTRLTVV.

This clonotype was observed a few times. The chain recombines TRBV30 with TRBJ1-2, with D unclear. Trimming removed 4 bases from V and 6 bases from J, with 15 bases in between. From germline, CDR1 is GTSNPN and CDR2 SVGIG (reference sequence). This CDR3 is built from 13 residues. CDR3 DNA: TGTGCCTGGACGGGCCAAGGGTGGAATGGCTACACCTTC. Translation: CAWTGQGWNGYTF.

The rearrangement joins TRBV12-3 or TRBV12-4 to TRBJ1-5; 9 nucleotides align to TRBD1. The ends lost 3 bases at V and 5 bases at J; junction bases unmatched: 5. CDR3 length equals 15 residues. CDR3 in DNA: TGTGCCAGCAGTTTGATGAACAGGGGGCATCAGCCCCAGCATTTT. It specifies CASSLMNRGHQPQHF.

This chain uses TRBV20-1 with TRBJ2-5; tentatively, D is TRBD2 (7 bases). CDR3 size: 16 residues. Looked up from germline, CDR1 is DFQATT and CDR2 is SNEGSKA (reference sequence). V dropped 0 bases and J dropped 0 bases, with 14 bases sitting between them. The CDR3 nucleotides read TGCAGTGCTAGAGATAGGGGGGGACCCAACCAAGAGACCCAGTACTTC. It codes for CSARDRGGPNQETQYF.

J is TRBJ2-1 and V is TRBV4-2, with TRBD1 as a possible D gene (5 bases). CDR1 and CDR2 from the germline V gene are LGHNA and YNFKEQ. The V gene lost 2 bases and the J gene lost 0 bases, with 11 bases spanning the gap. The CDR3 loop spans 16 amino acids. The CDR3 nucleotides are TGTGCCAGCAGCCAACAAACAGGAAGCTCCTACAATGAGCAGTTCTTC. This codes for CASSQQTGSSYNEQFF.

This clonotype was observed a handful of times. V and J are TRBV19 and TRBJ2-7, with D maybe TRBD2 (6 bases). Germline V CDR1 and CDR2: LNHDA, SQIVND (reference sequence). Trimming pared 7 bases from V and 2 bases from J, leaving 15 bases between. The CDR3 runs to 14 residues. The DNA for the CDR3 is TGTGCCAGTAAGAGTTACCAGCGGGCCTACGAGCAGTACTTC. It translates to CASKSYQRAYEQYF. Filled out from reference TRBV19 and TRBJ2-7, the complete variable domain reads DGGITQSPKYLFRKEGQNVTLSCEQNLNHDAMYWYRQDPGQGLRLIYYSQIVNDFQKGDIAEGYSVSREKKESFPLTVTSAQKNPTAFYLCASKSYQRAYEQYFGPGTRLTVT.

This clonotype was detected ten times or more. The chain combines TRBV12-3 or TRBV12-4 with TRBJ2-1, with TRBD2 matching over 14 bases. The trim removed 1 base at V and 8 bases at J, leaving 10 bases unmatched. The CDR3 covers 18 residues. CDR3 sequence reads: CASSLGLAGGFRRDEQFF. The CDR3 DNA sequence: TGTGCCAGCAGTTTAGGACTAGCGGGAGGGTTTAGGAGAGATGAGCAGTTCTTC.

Note on this clonotype: Being one base from a much bigger clone, this may be a read error. Given the absence of the conserved phenylalanine or tryptophan at the CDR3 end, a read error is likely. This chain uses TRBV20-1 with TRBJ1-5, with D tentatively TRBD1 (6 bases). Trimming stripped 3 bases from V and 7 bases from J, with 13 bases between. This CDR3 has 13 residues. Germline assignment: CDR1 DFQATT and CDR2 SNEGSKA (reference sequence). The CDR3 DNA sequence: TGCAGTGCTAGGGACAGCCTCCGGCAGCCCCAGCATCTT. As protein: CSARDSLRQPQHL.

J is TRBJ2-1 and V is TRBV14; 7 bases fit TRBD2. With 4 bases clipped from V and 10 bases from J, the junction kept 13 bases outside the gene matches. Germline CDR1 and CDR2: SGHDN and FVKESK. This CDR3 contains 15 residues. This CDR3 is CASSPPWGTIKEQFF. As DNA, the CDR3 is TGTGCCAGCAGCCCCCCTTGGGGGACTATCAAAGAGCAGTTCTTC.

This clonotype came up many times. The rearrangement uses TRBV9 and TRBJ1-2, with D unresolved. The CDR3 consists of 13 residues. Germline values: CDR1 SGDLS, CDR2 YYNGEE. V gave up 0 bases and J gave up 3 bases, with 6 bases separating them. CDR3 protein: CASSVDPDYGYTF. The CDR3 DNA follows: TGTGCCAGCAGCGTAGATCCCGACTATGGCTACACCTTC.

This clonotype appeared a few times. The V and J genes are TRBV28 and TRBJ2-1; perhaps TRBD1 as D (6 bases). Trimming shortened V by 5 bases and J by 6 bases, and 20 bases separated the two germline ends. Germline values: CDR1 MDHEN, CDR2 SYDVKM. The CDR3 is made up of 16 amino acids. CDR3 DNA sequence: TGTGCCAGCAGTCCTCCCCCTTGGACAGTGACCAATGAGCAGTTCTTC. Translated, it gives CASSPPPWTVTNEQFF.

The rearrangement links TRBV7-6 to TRBJ2-1, with D maybe TRBD2 (6 bases). The V and J ends lost 1 base and 6 bases respectively, with 16 bases between them. Germline V gene sequence: CDR1 SGHVS, CDR2 FNYEAQ. This CDR3 comprises 16 residues. The CDR3 spells CASSLELAATVNEQFF. CDR3 nucleotide sequence: TGTGCCAGCAGCTTAGAACTAGCAGCGACGGTCAATGAGCAGTTCTTC.

This clonotype has a handful of counts. The chain recombines TRBV9 with TRBJ2-7; 11 nucleotides match TRBD1. CDR3 length: 15 amino acids. The V and J ends lost 2 bases and 1 base, in that order; junction bases with no gene match: 2. Germline values: CDR1 SGDLS, CDR2 YYNGEE. CDR3 DNA sequence: TGTGCCAGCAGCGTGGGGACAGGGGGATCCTACGAGCAGTACTTC. Residues: CASSVGTGGSYEQYF. Full variable domain (remainder filled in from reference TRBV9 and TRBJ2-7): DSGVTQTPKHLITATGQRVTLRCSPRSGDLSVYWYQQSLDQGLQFLIQYYNGEERAKGNILERFSAQQFPDLHSELNLSSLELGDSALYFCASSVGTGGSYEQYFGPGTRLTVT.

The chain couples TRBV14 to TRBJ2-7; possible D gene TRBD1, 6 bases. The CDR3 runs to 15 residues. The germline V and J ends were trimmed by 1 base and 4 bases, with 14 bases remaining between them. Germline V gene lookup returns CDR1 SGHDN and CDR2 FVKESK. The CDR3 sequence: CASSQAYTGTYEQYF. CDR3 nucleotide sequence: TGTGCCAGCAGCCAAGCATATACAGGGACGTACGAGCAGTACTTC. The entire variable domain, with the rest obtained from reference TRBV14 and TRBJ2-7, is as follows: EAGVTQFPSHSVIEKGQTVTLRCDPISGHDNLYWYRRVMGKEIKFLLHFVKESKQDESGMPNNRFLAERTGGTYSTLKVQPAELEDSGVYFCASSQAYTGTYEQYFGPGTRLTVT.

The rearrangement links TRBV6-2 or TRBV6-3 to TRBJ1-5, with D possibly TRBD1 on 5 matching bases. Trimming stripped 6 bases from V and 9 bases from J, with 18 bases between. Germline CDR1 is MNHEY and CDR2 is SVGEGT. This CDR3 has 14 residues. In DNA, the CDR3 is TGTGCCAGCAGACAGGCTACTGCTTTACGGCCCCAGCATTTT. Amino acids: CASRQATALRPQHF.

This clonotype occurred a few times. This rearrangement joins TRBV5-6 to TRBJ1-1, with a tentative D call TRBD1 (5 bases). V was cut by 4 bases and J by 2 bases, with 21 bases left in between. This CDR3 has 17 amino acids. Germline V lookup: CDR1 SGHDT, CDR2 YYEEEE. The CDR3 coding sequence is TGTGCCAGCAGCGGCCGAGGACGGGGCACCTTCAACACTGAAGCTTTCTTT. It specifies CASSGRGRGTFNTEAFF.

The J gene is TRBJ2-7, the V gene TRBV6-6; 7 bases agree with TRBD2. Trimming cost V 2 bases and J 2 bases; bases outside gene matches: 6. Germline V gives CDR1 MNHNY, CDR2 SVGAGI (reference sequence). This CDR3 comprises 15 residues. CDR3 sequence reads: CASSYGGGGTYEQYF. The CDR3 coding sequence is TGTGCCAGCAGTTACGGGGGGGGGGGGACCTACGAGCAGTACTTC.

This clonotype was picked up a small number of times. V and J are TRBV7-8 and TRBJ1-1; 7 nucleotides line up with TRBD1. V gave up 5 bases and J gave up 3 bases; unmatched junction bases: 15. Germline lookup yields CDR1 SGHVS and CDR2 FQNEAQ. This CDR3 comprises 17 residues. This chain's CDR3 is CASSPKRGGGGDTEAFF. DNA of the CDR3: TGTGCCAGCAGCCCAAAACGAGGGGGCGGGGGGGACACTGAAGCTTTCTTT.

This chain joins TRBV4-3 and TRBJ2-7; the match to TRBD1 covers 11 bases. Germline V gene data show CDR1 as LGHNA and CDR2 as YSLEER. The CDR3 totals 18 residues. V was clipped by 4 bases and J by 2 bases; unmatched bases: 13. CDR3 DNA: TGCGCCAGCAGCCGAGAGAGACTGCCGGGACAGGGGGCCTACGAGCAGTACTTC. Translated: CASSRERLPGQGAYEQYF.

At least ten counts were recorded for this clonotype. J is TRBJ1-2 and V is TRBV7-3, with D possibly TRBD1 on 6 matching bases. V shed 2 bases and J shed 8 bases, with 12 bases lying between them. Germline V gene lookup returns CDR1 SGHTA and CDR2 FQGTGA. The CDR3 sequence is 13 residues long. The CDR3 sequence: CASSLQGNSGYTF. In nucleotides, the CDR3 is TGTGCCAGCAGCTTACAGGGGAATAGCGGCTACACCTTC.

In its sample, this clonotype was seen a few times. The chain is built from TRBV5-1 and TRBJ2-3, with a weak D call TRBD2 (5 bases). CDR3 length equals 15 residues. The germline gives CDR1 SGHRS, CDR2 YFSETQ. The V gene lost 0 bases and the J gene lost 0 bases, with 8 bases spanning the gap. DNA of the CDR3: TGCGCCAGCAGCTTGGTAGCGCAAAGCACAGATACGCAGTATTTT. It yields the protein CASSLVAQSTDTQYF.

The CDR3 bases are TGTGCCAGCAGCTATGAGCACCAAACCTACAATGAGCAGTTCTTC. This translates into CASSYEHQTYNEQFF. The V and J genes are TRBV11-3 and TRBJ2-1; unclear D gene. CDR1 SGHNT and CDR2 YENEEA come from the germline V gene. The CDR3 has 15 amino acids. Trimming took off 4 bases at V and 2 bases at J, with 12 bases between the two ends. Variable domain in full (rest from reference TRBV11-3 and TRBJ2-1): EAGVVQSPRYKIIEKKQPVAFWCNPISGHNTLYWYLQNLGQGPELLIRYENEEAVDDSQLPKDRFSAERLKGVDSTLKIQPAELGDSAVYLCASSYEHQTYNEQFFGPGTRLTVL.

A few counts support this clonotype. V usage is TRBV7-6 and J usage is TRBJ1-4; maybe TRBD1 (6 bases). Germline CDR1 and CDR2: SGHVS and FNYEAQ. Trimming removed 5 bases from V and 7 bases from J, with 14 bases in between. This CDR3 spans 14 amino acids. The CDR3, as DNA: TGTGCCAGCAGCACCCTAGGGGGGGTTGAAAAACTGTTTTTT. Translated, it gives CASSTLGGVEKLFF.

This clonotype was detected a few times. The gene calls are TRBV7-8 and TRBJ1-2; D is undetermined. The CDR3 has 14 residues. Trimming took off 5 bases at V and 0 bases at J, with 10 bases between the two ends. Looked up from germline, CDR1 is SGHVS and CDR2 is FQNEAQ. The CDR3 here is CASSTSRSNYGYTF. CDR3 sequence (DNA): TGTGCCAGCAGCACGTCGAGATCTAACTATGGCTACACCTTC.

Only a few counts were recorded for this clonotype. This rearrangement joins TRBV29-1 to TRBJ2-5; D ambiguous. Germline-derived CDR1 and CDR2 are SQVTM and ANQGSEA. The ends were cut back, 8 bases at V and 5 bases at J, with 12 bases in the middle. The CDR3 contains 11 residues. The CDR3 DNA reads TGCAGCAAGACCATTGGGGAGACCCAGTACTTC. Translating gives CSKTIGETQYF. Looking up the rest from reference TRBV29-1 and TRBJ2-5 gives the full variable domain: SAVISQKPSRDICQRGTSLTIQCQVDSQVTMMFWYRQQPGQSLTLIATANQGSEATYESGFVIDKFPISRPNLTFSTLTVSNMSPEDSSIYLCSKTIGETQYFGPGTRLLVL.

About this clonotype itself: This may stem from a read error, because a much larger clone lies one nucleotide away. The chain employs TRBV29-1 and TRBJ2-1, with D unresolved. The CDR3 extends over 11 amino acids. Germline V gene lookup returns CDR1 SQVTM and CDR2 ANQGSEA. Trimming stripped 4 bases from V and 11 bases from J, with 12 bases between. The CDR3 reads CSVVPAAQQFF. In DNA form, the CDR3 reads TGCAGCGTTGTACCCGCGGCTCAGCAGTTCTTC.

As to this clonotype: One junction end does not reproduce the germline sequence, and a read error may be involved. The rearrangement joins TRBV5-1 to TRBJ2-1; 15 bases are a match to TRBD2. The CDR3 is 14 residues long. The germline V gene has CDR1 SGHRS and CDR2 YFSETQ. CDR3 bases: TGCGCCAGCAGCGAAAATCCGGGACTAGCGGGGGGACTCTTC. It translates to CASSENPGLAGGLF.